The clone carrying this T cell receptor beta chain was observed a single time. Its antigen remains unknown. PCR amplification relied on 60 Vbeta primers (plus 13 Jbeta primers). The assay was immunoSEQ multiplex PCR, and TCRdb's table has in-frame clones only and misses some. The sample includes about 130,000 clones, around 73% of them seen just once. This sample is part of a study of cytomegalovirus exposure and HLA in healthy donors. Points from the study as a whole: Links to common viral pathogens appeared, in a later analysis, for several of the most significant clusters. TCR beta chains numbering some 160 were designated cytomegalovirus-associated.

CDR1 is SGHDT, CDR2 YYEEEE, per germline. There are 14 residues in the CDR3. With 0 bases clipped from V and 10 bases from J, the junction kept 7 bases outside the gene matches. The sample taken for sequencing was PBMCs. The chain combines TRBV5-6 with TRBJ1-2, with 9 bases that match TRBD1. The TCR sequence derives from a man younger than 40 in good health and CMV-seropositive. CDR3 DNA: TGTGCCAGCAGCTTGGAGCCGGGACAGGGAAACTACACCTTC. The encoded protein is CASSLEPGQGNYTF.